The 30 T cell receptor beta chains below were found in one sample sequenced in a study of T-cell reconstitution after alpha-beta-depleted transplantation in children. Researchers prepared the TCRbeta library using unique molecular identifiers, the study reports. Each CDR3 protein gets one entry after TCRdb re-called the PCR reads with MiXCR. The table records about 980,000 distinct CDR3 sequences, about 29% of them present only once. The source material was PBMCs, mostly from graft donor cells, sampled 360 days after TCRalphabeta/CD19-depleted stem cell transplant. The source is a boy less than two years old who had a stem cell transplant for SCID, so the T cells may come from the graft donor.

V usage is TRBV29-1 and J usage is TRBJ1-3, with D unresolved. The ends were cut back, 4 bases at V and 2 bases at J, with 9 bases in the middle. The germline V gene encodes CDR1 SQVTM and CDR2 ANQGSEA. This CDR3 is built from 13 residues. The CDR3 here is CSVGSGAGNTIYF. The CDR3 DNA follows: TGCAGCGTTGGGTCCGGGGCTGGAAACACCATATATTTT.

Ten or more counts support this clonotype. The chain joins TRBV3-1 to TRBJ2-4, with 12 bases fitting TRBD2. The CDR3 totals 17 residues. Germline CDR1 LGHDT, CDR2 YNNKEL (reference sequence). Unmatched junction bases numbered 4, after V lost 2 bases and J lost 2 bases. CDR3 bases: TGTGCCAGCAGCCAACCTGGACTAGCGGGGTCCAAAAACATTCAGTACTTC. Protein sequence: CASSQPGLAGSKNIQYF. Looking up the rest from reference TRBV3-1 and TRBJ2-4 gives the full variable domain: DTAVSQTPKYLVTQMGNDKSIKCEQNLGHDTMYWYKQDSKKFLKIMFSYNNKELIINETVPNRFSPKSPDKAHLNLHINSLELGDSAVYFCASSQPGLAGSKNIQYFGAGTRLSVL.

This clonotype came up a few times. The chain is built from TRBV4-1 and TRBJ2-7; 11 nucleotides line up with TRBD1. The V gene end was trimmed by 1 base and the J gene end by 5 bases; junction bases not matched to a gene: 7. Looked up from germline, CDR1 is MGHRA and CDR2 is YSYEKL. CDR3 length equals 16 residues. The DNA for the CDR3 is TGCGCCAGCAGCCAAGTAGGACAGGGGGCGCGCGACGAGCAGTACTTC. It encodes CASSQVGQGARDEQYF.

This clonotype came up a few times. The chain couples TRBV28 to TRBJ2-1; 10 nucleotides match TRBD1. This CDR3 is 16 amino acids long. Germline loops: CDR1 MDHEN, CDR2 SYDVKM. Trimming at V came to 5 bases and at J to 6 bases, leaving 10 bases not matched to a gene. In DNA form, the CDR3 reads TGTGCCAGCAGTGCCCCGACAGGGGGCTGGGTCAATGAGCAGTTCTTC. Encoded protein: CASSAPTGGWVNEQFF.

This chain joins TRBV5-1 and TRBJ2-1, with D possibly being TRBD2 (6 bases). V lost 6 bases, J lost 0 bases, and 10 bases lay in between. The CDR3 length is 14 residues. The germline gives CDR1 SGHRS, CDR2 YFSETQ. CDR3: CASTGLSSYNEQFF. Written as DNA, the CDR3 is TGCGCCAGCACGGGACTCAGCTCCTACAATGAGCAGTTCTTC.

With regard to this clonotype: As the CDR3 is not closed by the conserved phenylalanine or tryptophan, this likely results from a read error. CDR3 sequence: CSARDDRRFEQFY. CDR3 bases: TGCAGTGCTAGAGATGACAGGCGCTTCGAGCAGTTCTAC. V is TRBV20-1 and J is TRBJ2-1; perhaps TRBD1 as D (6 bases). The germline CDR1 and CDR2 sequences are DFQATT and SNEGSKA (reference sequence). Trimming cost V 0 bases and J 10 bases, with 13 bases left between them. The length of the CDR3 is 13 residues.

The J gene is TRBJ2-1, the V gene TRBV6-2 or TRBV6-3; D is perhaps TRBD2 (6 bases). The CDR3 spans 12 residues. Germline CDR1 is MNHEY and CDR2 is SVGEGT. V lost 5 bases and J 15 bases, leaving 17 bases between the germline ends. CDR3 sequence (DNA): TGTGCCAGCAGTCCGGCAAGGGAACTAGCGTTCTTC. Translating it yields CASSPARELAFF.

The gene calls are TRBV12-3 or TRBV12-4 and TRBJ2-3; 12 positions agree with TRBD2. Trimming cost V 5 bases and J 5 bases; bases outside gene matches: 8. CDR3 size: 16 residues. Here the CDR3 reads CASSQLAGGPGDTQYF. CDR3 DNA sequence: TGTGCCAGCAGTCAGCTAGCGGGGGGGCCTGGAGATACGCAGTATTTT.

The chain carries TRBV5-1 and TRBJ1-4, with D unresolved. The germline CDR1 and CDR2 sequences are SGHRS and YFSETQ. This CDR3 spans 16 amino acids. V was pared by 4 bases and J by 3 bases, with 16 bases between. The CDR3 loop is CASSTGSRMANEKLFF. CDR3 nucleotides: TGCGCCAGCAGCACGGGCAGCCGCATGGCTAATGAAAAACTGTTTTTT.

The chain links TRBV6-2 or TRBV6-3 to TRBJ2-1; D perhaps matches TRBD1 (5 bases). The V end lost 4 bases, the J end lost 13 bases, and 14 bases lay between the germline ends. This CDR3 contains 12 residues. Germline V gene lookup returns CDR1 MNHEY and CDR2 SVGEGT. The CDR3 spells CASSSTRVGQFF. In DNA, the CDR3 is TGTGCCAGCAGTTCCACCAGGGTAGGCCAGTTCTTC.

This clonotype was found a few times. CDR3 in amino acids: CASSPGHLGPSAGSYNEQFF. The DNA of the CDR3 is TGTGCCAGCAGCCCCGGCCACCTAGGGCCCTCGGCGGGTTCCTACAATGAGCAGTTCTTC. This chain connects TRBV4-2 to TRBJ2-1, with D perhaps TRBD2 (5 bases). Trimming removed 4 bases at V and 1 base at J, with 26 bases between. The CDR3 length is 20 residues. CDR1 is LGHNA and CDR2 is YNFKEQ in the germline V gene.

The chain uses TRBV10-3 and TRBJ2-7, with TRBD2 matching over 7 bases. The V gene end was trimmed by 7 bases and the J gene end by 5 bases; junction bases not matched to a gene: 11. CDR1 ENHRY and CDR2 SYGVKD come from the germline V gene. This CDR3 comprises 14 residues. The CDR3 region has the DNA TGTGCCATCACCCGGGCGGGGGATTCGGACGAGCAGTACTTC. It specifies CAITRAGDSDEQYF.

In this sample, this clonotype turned up once. The V and J genes are TRBV5-1 and TRBJ1-1, with 7 bases fitting TRBD1. Germline loops: CDR1 SGHRS, CDR2 YFSETQ. This CDR3 is 16 amino acids long. V dropped 2 bases and J dropped 0; count of bases not matched to a gene: 7. The CDR3 nucleotides are TGCGCCAGCAGCTTAGCGGGACAGCTATTGAACACTGAAGCTTTCTTT. This encodes CASSLAGQLLNTEAFF.

This clonotype has just a few counts. The rearrangement uses TRBV7-2 and TRBJ1-3; D remains ambiguous. The CDR3 runs 16 residues. V lost 0 bases to trimming and J lost 5 bases, with 14 bases between them. Germline CDR1 SGHTA, CDR2 FQGNSA. CDR3 bases: TGTGCCAGCAGCTTAGCGCAGGCAACGGGAAGAAACACCATATATTTT. This codes for CASSLAQATGRNTIYF.

This clonotype turned up a few times. The chain recombines TRBV12-3 or TRBV12-4 with TRBJ1-5; 9 nucleotides match TRBD1. The CDR3 is made up of 16 amino acids. V lost 5 bases and J lost 0; bases outside the gene matches: 5. Here the CDR3 reads CASSRRTGDSNQPQHF. In DNA, the CDR3 is TGTGCCAGCAGTAGACGGACAGGGGATAGCAATCAGCCCCAGCATTTT.

This clonotype appeared a single time. The chain recombines TRBV10-3 with TRBJ1-1, with unresolved D. CDR1 is ENHRY, CDR2 SYGVKD, per germline. V dropped 0 bases and J dropped 13 bases, with 24 bases sitting between them. The CDR3 length is 16 residues. DNA of the CDR3: TGTGCCATCAGTGAGTCGGGGATAGGGTCAGCAACTAAGCTTTTCTTT. This translates into CAISESGIGSATKLFF.

The chain joins TRBV6-1 to TRBJ2-1; weak D call: TRBD2 (6 bases). The germline V gene has CDR1 MNHNS and CDR2 SASEGT. V lost 7 bases, J lost 7 bases, and 14 bases lay in between. This CDR3 is 13 amino acids long. The CDR3 protein is CASKTLSGNEQFF. CDR3 nucleotides: TGTGCCAGCAAGACATTGAGCGGGAATGAGCAGTTCTTC.

This clonotype was seen more than once but under ten times. The chain recombines TRBV5-1 with TRBJ2-1, with D unclear. This CDR3 has 15 residues. The V gene lost 0 bases and the J gene lost 3 bases, with 10 bases spanning the gap. From germline, CDR1 is SGHRS and CDR2 YFSETQ. CDR3 sequence reads: CASSLAAAIYNEQFF. CDR3 DNA: TGCGCCAGCAGCTTGGCGGCAGCTATCTACAATGAGCAGTTCTTC.

There are a few counts of this clonotype. The J gene is TRBJ1-1, the V gene TRBV3-1; TRBD1 matches 10 bases. The CDR3 runs 11 residues. Germline V CDR1 and CDR2: LGHDT, YNNKEL (reference sequence). Germline trimming cut 4 bases from V and 11 bases from J; bases unmatched to any gene: 1. The CDR3 sequence: CASSPGQGAFF. In DNA, the CDR3 is TGTGCCAGCAGCCCGGGACAGGGGGCTTTCTTT.

In its sample, this clonotype was seen many times. This chain joins TRBV27 and TRBJ2-2, with 7 bases lining up with TRBD2. The CDR3 spans 17 residues. V gave up 5 bases and J gave up 0 bases; unmatched junction bases: 9. Germline V gene data show CDR1 as MNHEY and CDR2 as SMNVEV (reference sequence). CDR3 residues: CASSILSSGANTGELFF. The DNA for the CDR3 is TGTGCCAGCAGTATTCTGTCCAGCGGGGCGAACACCGGGGAGCTGTTTTTT.

The CDR3 sequence is CASRIASGALGDTQYF. The CDR3 DNA reads as TGTGCCAGCAGGATAGCGAGCGGGGCTCTAGGAGATACGCAGTATTTT. The chain joins TRBV6-2 or TRBV6-3 to TRBJ2-3, with 7 bases identical to TRBD2. The CDR3 totals 16 residues. The germline CDR1 and CDR2 sequences are MNHEY and SVGEGT. Unmatched junction bases numbered 14, after V lost 6 bases and J lost 5 bases.

This clonotype was counted ten times or more. The chain links TRBV28 to TRBJ2-7; weak D call: TRBD1 (6 bases). The CDR3 has 14 residues. V was pared by 3 bases and J by 1 base, with 10 bases between. CDR1 is MDHEN and CDR2 is SYDVKM in the germline V gene. The chain's CDR3 is CASSFTGQSYEQYF. The CDR3 DNA sequence: TGTGCCAGCAGTTTTACAGGACAGTCCTACGAGCAGTACTTC.

This clonotype was found a few times. The chain joins TRBV27 to TRBJ2-3; D remains unclear. With 2 bases removed from V and 1 base from J, the gap between germline ends came to 10 bases. This CDR3 spans 15 amino acids. In germline, CDR1 is MNHEY, CDR2 SMNVEV (reference sequence). CDR3 sequence: CASSLRPWGTDTQYF. CDR3 nucleotides: TGTGCCAGCAGTTTAAGGCCCTGGGGCACAGATACGCAGTATTTT.

CDR3 sequence: CASSLRGVGQNTEAFF. The DNA of the CDR3 is TGTGCCAGCAGCTTACGGGGGGTGGGACAGAACACTGAAGCTTTCTTT. This chain links TRBV13 with TRBJ1-1, with TRBD1 as a possible D gene (6 bases). Germline CDR1 and CDR2: PRHDT and FYEKMQ (reference sequence). V was trimmed by 2 bases and J by 1 base, leaving 14 bases between them. The CDR3 runs to 16 residues.

The table lists this clonotype with a few counts. The chain combines TRBV7-2 with TRBJ2-3; 7 nucleotides align to TRBD2. CDR3 length: 14 residues. The J segment lost 4 bases and the V segment lost 10 bases, leaving 11 bases of the junction unmatched. Germline values: CDR1 SGHTA, CDR2 FQGNSA. Here the CDR3 DNA reads TGTGCCACCAGGGTGGGAGGGGACGCAGATACGCAGTATTTT. It encodes CATRVGGDADTQYF.

CDR3 DNA: TGTGCCAGCAGCGGGGTCCCCCGGGGCCCCTACAATGAGCAGTTCTTC. Its protein is CASSGVPRGPYNEQFF. The chain employs TRBV5-5 and TRBJ2-1; D is possibly TRBD1 or TRBD2 (5 bases each). V was shortened by 4 bases and J by 2 bases, with 16 bases between the two germline ends. CDR1 SGHKS and CDR2 YYEKEE come from the germline V gene (reference sequence). The CDR3 covers 16 residues.

This clonotype was counted between two and nine times. The chain employs TRBV10-3 and TRBJ2-5; 9 bases map to TRBD2. CDR3 length: 13 amino acids. V lost 7 bases to trimming and J lost 5 bases; unmatched junction nucleotides: 5. Germline values: CDR1 ENHRY, CDR2 SYGVKD. CDR3: CAIMAGGSETQYF. The CDR3 DNA is TGTGCCATCATGGCGGGGGGGAGTGAGACCCAGTACTTC.

The DNA for the CDR3 is TGTGCCAGCAGCGAAGAGACAGCCCTGAATGAGCAGTTCTTC. This encodes CASSEETALNEQFF. This chain connects TRBV25-1 to TRBJ2-1, with a weak D call TRBD1 (5 bases). CDR1 and CDR2 (germline): MGHDK, SYGVNS. The V end was cut by 6 bases, the J end by 7 bases, with 16 bases between. The CDR3 sequence is 14 residues long.

This clonotype was observed many times. The rearrangement uses TRBV12-3 or TRBV12-4 and TRBJ2-3; D is uncertain. This CDR3 contains 14 residues. V shed 2 bases and J shed 1 base, with 7 bases lying between them. CDR3 in amino acids: CASSLRRGTDTQYF. The CDR3 DNA sequence: TGTGCCAGCAGTTTAAGACGGGGCACAGATACGCAGTATTTT.

The chain recombines TRBV15 with TRBJ2-1; possible D gene TRBD1, 5 bases. In germline, CDR1 is LNHNV, CDR2 YYDKDF (reference sequence). This CDR3 spans 15 amino acids. V shed 1 base and J shed 12 bases, with 19 bases lying between them. The CDR3 DNA reads as TGTGCCACCAGCAGAGCCGGTGGGCAGGGTAAGGGGCAGTTCTTC. The encoded protein is CATSRAGGQGKGQFF.